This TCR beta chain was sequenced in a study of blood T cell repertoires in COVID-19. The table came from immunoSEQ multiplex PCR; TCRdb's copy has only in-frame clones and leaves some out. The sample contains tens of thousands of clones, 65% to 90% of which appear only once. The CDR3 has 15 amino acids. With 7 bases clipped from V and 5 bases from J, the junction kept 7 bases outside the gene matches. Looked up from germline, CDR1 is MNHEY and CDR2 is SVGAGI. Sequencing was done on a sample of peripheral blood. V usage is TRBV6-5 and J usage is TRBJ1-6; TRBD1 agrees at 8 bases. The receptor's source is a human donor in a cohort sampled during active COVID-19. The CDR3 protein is CASKLGQGNNSPLHF. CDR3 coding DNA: TGTGCCAGCAAACTAGGACAGGGTAATAATTCACCCCTCCACTTT.